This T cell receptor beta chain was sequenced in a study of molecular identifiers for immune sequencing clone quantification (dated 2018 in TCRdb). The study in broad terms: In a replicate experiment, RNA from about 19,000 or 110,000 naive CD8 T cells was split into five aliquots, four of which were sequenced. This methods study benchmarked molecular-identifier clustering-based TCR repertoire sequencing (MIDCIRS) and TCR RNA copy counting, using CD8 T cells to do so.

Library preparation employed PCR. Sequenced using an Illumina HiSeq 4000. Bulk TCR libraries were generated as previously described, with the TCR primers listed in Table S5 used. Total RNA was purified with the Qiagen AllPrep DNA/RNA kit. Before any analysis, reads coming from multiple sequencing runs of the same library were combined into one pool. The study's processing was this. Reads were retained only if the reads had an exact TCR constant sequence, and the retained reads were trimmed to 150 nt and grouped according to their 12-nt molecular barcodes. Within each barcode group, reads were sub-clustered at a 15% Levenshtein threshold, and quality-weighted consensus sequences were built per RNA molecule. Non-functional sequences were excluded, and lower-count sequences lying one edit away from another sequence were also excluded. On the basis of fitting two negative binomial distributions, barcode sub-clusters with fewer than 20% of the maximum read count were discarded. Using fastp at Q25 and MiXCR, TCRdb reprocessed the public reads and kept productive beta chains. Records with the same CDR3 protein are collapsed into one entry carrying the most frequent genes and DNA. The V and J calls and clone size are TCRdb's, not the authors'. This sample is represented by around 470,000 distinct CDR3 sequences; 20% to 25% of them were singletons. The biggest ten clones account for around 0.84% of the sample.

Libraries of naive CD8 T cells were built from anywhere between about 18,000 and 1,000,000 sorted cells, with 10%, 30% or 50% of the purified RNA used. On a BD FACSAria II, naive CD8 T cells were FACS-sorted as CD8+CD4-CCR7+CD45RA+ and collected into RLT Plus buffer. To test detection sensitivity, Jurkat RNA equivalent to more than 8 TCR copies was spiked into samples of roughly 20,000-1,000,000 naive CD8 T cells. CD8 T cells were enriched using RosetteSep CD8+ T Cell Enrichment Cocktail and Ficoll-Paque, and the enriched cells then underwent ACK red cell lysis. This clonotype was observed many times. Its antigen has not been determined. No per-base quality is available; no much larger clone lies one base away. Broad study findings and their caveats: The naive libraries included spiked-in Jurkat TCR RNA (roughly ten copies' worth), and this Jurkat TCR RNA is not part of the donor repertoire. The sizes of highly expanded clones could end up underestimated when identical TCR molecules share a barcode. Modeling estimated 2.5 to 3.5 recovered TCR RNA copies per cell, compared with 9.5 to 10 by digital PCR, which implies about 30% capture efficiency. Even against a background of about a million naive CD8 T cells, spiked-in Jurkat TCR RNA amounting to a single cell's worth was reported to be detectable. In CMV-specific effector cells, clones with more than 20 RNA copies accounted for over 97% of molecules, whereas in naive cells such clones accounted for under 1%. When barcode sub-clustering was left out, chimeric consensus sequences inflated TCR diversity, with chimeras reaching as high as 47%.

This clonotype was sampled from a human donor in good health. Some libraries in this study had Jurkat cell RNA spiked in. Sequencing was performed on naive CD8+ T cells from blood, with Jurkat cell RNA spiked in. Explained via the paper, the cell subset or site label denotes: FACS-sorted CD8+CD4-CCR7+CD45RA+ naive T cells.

The CDR3 region has the sequence CASSWNLQETQYF. The nucleotides read TGTGCCAGCAGTTGGAATTTGCAAGAGACCCAGTACTTC. The rearranged chain carries TRBV28 and TRBJ2-5; the D gene remains uncertain. The CDR3, from cysteine to phenylalanine, totals 13 residues. Only the CDR3 portion is preserved as DNA: 39 bases, with reading frame beginning at the first base. Relative to germline, V is 4 bases shorter and J is 2 bases shorter, with 8 bases between their ends. Per the germline V gene, MDHEN is the CDR1 and SYDVKM is the CDR2.